A selection of T cell receptor beta chains follows, all from one sample in a study of shared clonotypes between healthy human individuals. TCRdb's copy holds only in-frame clones and misses some; the assay was immunoSEQ multiplex PCR. The sample carries roughly 550,000 clones, about 95% recorded once. Sample: naive CD8+ T cells sorted from blood. These receptors all stem from a woman between 25 and 40 years old in good health. Both conserved end residues are trimmed from each CDR3. The size entry is marked missing in some rows and otherwise reads once, few, many or a size class.

abundance: .
v_gene: TRBV27
j_gene: TRBJ1-2
CDR3aa: ASSLGGAGITPYGYT

abundance: once
v_gene: TRBV14
j_gene: TRBJ2-2
CDR3aa: ASSLTGNTGELF

abundance: .
v_gene: TRBV5-1
j_gene: TRBJ1-1
CDR3aa: ASSLDRVWGNTEAF

abundance: .
v_gene: TRBV7-8
j_gene: TRBJ1-1
CDR3aa: ASSQGDTEAF

abundance: .
v_gene: TRBV18
j_gene: TRBJ2-7
CDR3aa: ASSPISGPPLYEQY

abundance: .
v_gene: TRBV11-2
j_gene: TRBJ2-7
CDR3aa: ASSFLIPEQY

abundance: .
v_gene: TRBV28
j_gene: TRBJ2-1
CDR3aa: ASKGLSGSYNEQF

abundance: .
v_gene: TRBV5-6
j_gene: TRBJ1-1
CDR3aa: ASSLGGNTEAF

abundance: .
v_gene: TRBV7-9
j_gene: TRBJ2-2
CDR3aa: ASSPAAHSNTGELF

abundance: .
v_gene: TRBV5-1
j_gene: TRBJ1-2
CDR3aa: ASSLGAAYGYT

abundance: .
v_gene: TRBV19
j_gene: TRBJ2-7
CDR3aa: ATSTGPTYEQY

abundance: .
v_gene: TRBV19
j_gene: TRBJ2-5
CDR3aa: ASRGDYQAGWETQY

abundance: .
v_gene: TRBV28
j_gene: TRBJ2-3
CDR3aa: ASGTLETTDTQY

abundance: .
v_gene: TRBV28
j_gene: TRBJ2-7
CDR3aa: ASSPGLAPVSGFEQY

abundance: once
v_gene: TRBV30
j_gene: TRBJ2-1
CDR3aa: AWGVYEQF

abundance: .
v_gene: TRBV6-5
j_gene: TRBJ1-2
CDR3aa: ASRPDGNDYGYT

abundance: .
v_gene: TRBV7-9
j_gene: TRBJ2-1
CDR3aa: ASRDRDYNEQF

abundance: .
v_gene: TRBV6-5
j_gene: TRBJ2-1
CDR3aa: ASSYPQGEIEF

abundance: .
v_gene: TRBV11-2
j_gene: TRBJ1-3
CDR3aa: ASSLEALENTIY

abundance: .
v_gene: TRBV19
j_gene: TRBJ1-4
CDR3aa: ASIGGSTNEKLF

abundance: .
v_gene: TRBV13
j_gene: TRBJ2-7
CDR3aa: ASSLEWEQY

abundance: .
v_gene: TRBV30
j_gene: TRBJ1-5
CDR3aa: AWSPGQGNQPQH

abundance: .
v_gene: TRBV11-3
j_gene: TRBJ2-1
CDR3aa: ASRPSGHPEQF

abundance: .
v_gene: TRBV4-1
j_gene: TRBJ2-1
CDR3aa: ASSQVRGRAYNEQF

abundance: .
v_gene: TRBV7-8
j_gene: TRBJ2-5
CDR3aa: ASSARRQVQETQY

abundance: .
v_gene: TRBV11-2
j_gene: TRBJ2-1
CDR3aa: ASSHEGMANEQF

abundance: .
v_gene: TRBV7-9
j_gene: TRBJ2-7
CDR3aa: ASSDRDYEQY

abundance: .
v_gene: TRBV7-9
j_gene: TRBJ2-5
CDR3aa: ASSSPAGGVETQY

abundance: .
v_gene: TRBV7-2
j_gene: TRBJ2-2
CDR3aa: ASSMRLAGGSTGELF

abundance: .
v_gene: TRBV5-4
j_gene: TRBJ2-7
CDR3aa: ASSSAGDSYEQY

abundance: .
v_gene: TRBV5-6
j_gene: TRBJ1-2
CDR3aa: ASSLLGTDYGYT

abundance: .
v_gene: TRBV7-3
j_gene: TRBJ2-5
CDR3aa: ASSPDQDPQTMKTQY

abundance: .
v_gene: TRBV7-9
j_gene: TRBJ1-1
CDR3aa: ASSWTGENTEAF

abundance: .
v_gene: TRBV7-9
j_gene: TRBJ2-1
CDR3aa: ASINSEAENNEQF

abundance: once
v_gene: TRBV28
j_gene: TRBJ1-2
CDR3aa: ASRGPRANYGYT

abundance: .
v_gene: TRBV7-8
j_gene: TRBJ1-1
CDR3aa: ASSPLRRGLTEAF

abundance: once
v_gene: TRBV27
j_gene: TRBJ2-7
CDR3aa: ASSPGLAEYEQY

abundance: .
v_gene: TRBV27
j_gene: TRBJ2-7
CDR3aa: ASKGGTAYEQY

abundance: .
v_gene: TRBV28
j_gene: TRBJ2-7
CDR3aa: ASSLLTGQYYEQY

abundance: .
v_gene: TRBV5-1
j_gene: TRBJ2-3
CDR3aa: ASSLYPDTQY

abundance: .
v_gene: TRBV27
j_gene: TRBJ2-1
CDR3aa: ASRPLREGPPSYNEQF

abundance: once
v_gene: TRBV6-1
j_gene: TRBJ1-3
CDR3aa: ASSIRDSGNTIY